This T cell receptor (beta chain) originates from a study of read filtering for tumor transcriptome and immune sequencing. Background on the study: Mean patient age was around 66 years, range about 47 to 90; 17 male, around 15 female. TCR-mapped reads were about 4 to 11 million with IR-seq versus roughly 80 to 1273 with RNA-seq.

Findings and caveats of the study: In IR-seq, single-read clonotypes were approximately 79% of clonotypes but around 3.2% of reads. Dropping single-read clonotypes raised IR-seq and RNA-seq shared-clonotype correlation.

This clonotype came up many times. Its target is unknown. CDR1 and CDR2 (germline): MGHDK, SYGVNS. This CDR3 has 14 amino acids. The V and J ends lost 1 base and 2 bases respectively, with 8 bases between them. The library was built from roughly 400 ng RNA with molecular barcoded adaptors for alpha/delta and beta/gamma chains. TCRdb called the reads again in MiXCR, with one record for every CDR3 protein. The top ten hold roughly 10% of the sample, which has 50,000 to 65,000 distinct CDR3 sequences, approximately 18% seen once. The chain has TRBV25-1 and TRBJ2-5; D might be TRBD1 or TRBD2, each matching 5 bases. The sample consisted of a population of CD138-negative cells sorted from bone marrow. This sequence originates from a donor aged 40 or older with multiple myeloma. CDR3 loop: CASSEFGGQETQYF. CDR3 nucleotide sequence: TGTGCCAGCAGTGAATTTGGGGGTCAAGAGACCCAGTACTTC.